These T cell receptor beta chains were read from a single sample in a study of STAT5B mutations in CD4+ large granular lymphocyte leukemia. Profiling relied on immunoSEQ multiplex PCR, and the TCRdb table lists in-frame clones only, not all of them. Among about 22,000 clones listed, 82% were seen once. Sequenced: CD4+ T cells from blood buffy coats. These receptors originate from a human donor in good health. CDR3s include the opening cysteine and the closing phenylalanine or tryptophan. D genes are given only for firm matches. Not all rows give a size; the values are once, few, many and, for expanded clones, a class.

CDR3aa: CASSKGDSTTNEKLFF
CDR3nt: TGCGCCAGCAGCAAAGGGGACAGCACTACGAATGAAAAACTGTTTTTT
j_gene: TRBJ1-4
abundance: -
d_gene: TRBD1
v_gene: TRBV5-1

CDR3aa: CASARGFNQPQHF
CDR3nt: TGTGCCAGCGCGCGGGGTTTCAATCAGCCCCAGCATTTT
j_gene: TRBJ1-5
abundance: -
d_gene: -
v_gene: TRBV28

CDR3aa: CASSYEAGRSGEQFF
CDR3nt: TGTGCCAGCAGTTACGAGGCCGGGAGGTCGGGTGAGCAGTTCTTC
j_gene: TRBJ2-1
abundance: -
d_gene: TRBD2
v_gene: TRBV6-5

CDR3aa: CASSLNRAGPNTEAFF
CDR3nt: TGTGCCAGCAGCTTAAACCGGGCGGGGCCAAACACTGAAGCTTTCTTT
j_gene: TRBJ1-1
abundance: -
d_gene: -
v_gene: TRBV7-3

CDR3aa: CASSPRRFYEQYF
CDR3nt: TGTGCCAGCTCACCTAGGAGGTTCTACGAGCAGTACTTC
j_gene: TRBJ2-7
abundance: -
d_gene: -
v_gene: TRBV18

CDR3aa: CASRDTQGDGYTF
CDR3nt: TGTGCCAGCAGGGATACTCAGGGGGATGGCTACACCTTC
j_gene: TRBJ1-2
abundance: once
d_gene: TRBD1
v_gene: TRBV6-5

CDR3aa: CVRSPRNSNNTEAFF
CDR3nt: TGTGTCAGAAGCCCCCGGAACAGCAATAACACTGAAGCTTTCTTT
j_gene: TRBJ1-1
abundance: -
d_gene: -
v_gene: TRBV7-5

CDR3aa: CASSPQGWGYTEAFF
CDR3nt: TGTGCCAGCAGCCCACAGGGATGGGGGTACACTGAAGCTTTCTTT
j_gene: TRBJ1-1
abundance: once
d_gene: -
v_gene: TRBV7-2

CDR3aa: CASSPGTEGGQYF
CDR3nt: TGCGCCAGCAGCCCGGGGACCGAAGGAGGGCAGTACTTC
j_gene: TRBJ2-7
abundance: -
d_gene: -
v_gene: TRBV5-1

CDR3aa: CASSSGLAINGELFF
CDR3nt: TGTGCCAGCAGCTCGGGACTAGCTATAAACGGGGAGCTGTTTTTT
j_gene: TRBJ2-2
abundance: -
d_gene: TRBD2
v_gene: TRBV28

CDR3aa: CASSGDRSRFMNTEAFF
CDR3nt: TGTGCCAGCAGTGGAGACAGGTCCCGCTTCATGAACACTGAAGCTTTCTTT
j_gene: TRBJ1-1
abundance: -
d_gene: -
v_gene: TRBV6-1

CDR3aa: CASSRQANSGNTIYF
CDR3nt: TGTGCCAGCAGCCGACAGGCCAATTCTGGAAACACCATATATTTT
j_gene: TRBJ1-3
abundance: -
d_gene: -
v_gene: TRBV7-2

CDR3aa: CASRLPLAGISYNEQFF
CDR3nt: TGTGCCAGCAGACTTCCTCTAGCGGGAATCTCCTACAATGAGCAGTTCTTC
j_gene: TRBJ2-1
abundance: -
d_gene: TRBD2
v_gene: TRBV7-9

CDR3aa: CASSIQGQPNTEAFF
CDR3nt: TGTGCCAGTAGTATCCAAGGACAGCCGAACACTGAAGCTTTCTTT
j_gene: TRBJ1-1
abundance: -
d_gene: -
v_gene: TRBV19

CDR3aa: CASSFGGKVGDTQYF
CDR3nt: TGTGCCAGCAGTTTCGGGGGGAAGGTAGGAGATACGCAGTATTTT
j_gene: TRBJ2-3
abundance: -
d_gene: TRBD2
v_gene: TRBV27

CDR3aa: CASSQGTGYEQYF
CDR3nt: TGCGCCAGCAGCCAAGGAACAGGCTACGAGCAGTACTTC
j_gene: TRBJ2-7
abundance: -
d_gene: -
v_gene: TRBV4-3

CDR3aa: CASSSGEVVNTEAFF
CDR3nt: TGTGCCAGCAGTTCGGGGGAGGTGGTGAACACTGAAGCTTTCTTT
j_gene: TRBJ1-1
abundance: -
d_gene: -
v_gene: TRBV6-6

CDR3aa: CAATSGANVLTF
CDR3nt: TGTGCCGCGACCTCTGGGGCCAACGTCCTGACTTTC
j_gene: TRBJ2-6
abundance: -
d_gene: -
v_gene: TRBV2

CDR3aa: CASSQEVAVSSYEQYF
CDR3nt: TGCGCCAGCAGCCAAGAGGTAGCGGTGAGCTCCTACGAGCAGTACTTC
j_gene: TRBJ2-7
abundance: few
d_gene: -
v_gene: TRBV4-3

CDR3aa: CASSKEYSNQPQHF
CDR3nt: TGTGCCAGCAGTAAAGAATATAGCAATCAGCCCCAGCATTTT
j_gene: TRBJ1-5
abundance: -
d_gene: -
v_gene: TRBV28

CDR3aa: CASSIGQAQETQYF
CDR3nt: TGTGCCAGCAGCATTGGACAGGCTCAGGAGACCCAGTACTTC
j_gene: TRBJ2-5
abundance: -
d_gene: TRBD1
v_gene: TRBV5-4

CDR3aa: CASSQQLSRETQYF
CDR3nt: TGTGCCAGCAGCCAACAGCTTTCTAGAGAGACCCAGTACTTC
j_gene: TRBJ2-5
abundance: once
d_gene: -
v_gene: TRBV9

CDR3aa: CATAGGLSTDTQYF
CDR3nt: TGTGCCACAGCAGGGGGTCTATCCACAGATACGCAGTATTTT
j_gene: TRBJ2-3
abundance: -
d_gene: TRBD1
v_gene: TRBV2

CDR3aa: CASAEGTGRSNQPQHF
CDR3nt: TGTGCCAGCGCGGAAGGGACAGGAAGGAGCAATCAGCCCCAGCATTTT
j_gene: TRBJ1-5
abundance: -
d_gene: TRBD1
v_gene: TRBV18

CDR3aa: CASSGSGAPPLYGYTF
CDR3nt: TGTGCCAGCAGTGGTTCGGGGGCCCCTCCCCTCTATGGCTACACCTTC
j_gene: TRBJ1-2
abundance: once
d_gene: -
v_gene: TRBV28

CDR3aa: CASSPRYNEQFF
CDR3nt: TGTGCCAGCAGCCCCAGATACAATGAGCAGTTCTTC
j_gene: TRBJ2-1
abundance: -
d_gene: -
v_gene: TRBV7-2

CDR3aa: CASSQGLAGGSQETQYF
CDR3nt: TGTGCCAGCAGCCAAGGACTAGCGGGGGGGAGTCAAGAGACCCAGTACTTC
j_gene: TRBJ2-5
abundance: -
d_gene: TRBD2
v_gene: TRBV7-9

CDR3aa: CASSATGVELGTDTQYF
CDR3nt: TGTGCCAGCAGCGCAACAGGGGTTGAACTCGGCACAGATACGCAGTATTTT
j_gene: TRBJ2-3
abundance: -
d_gene: TRBD1
v_gene: TRBV9

CDR3aa: CASSDTDTQYF
CDR3nt: TGCGCCAGCAGCGACACAGATACGCAGTATTTT
j_gene: TRBJ2-3
abundance: once
d_gene: -
v_gene: TRBV5-1

CDR3aa: CASGRETQYF
CDR3nt: TGTGCCAGCGGGCGGGAGACCCAGTACTTC
j_gene: TRBJ2-5
abundance: once
d_gene: -
v_gene: TRBV6-5

CDR3aa: CASINSGTFTDTQYF
CDR3nt: TGTGCCAGCATCAATTCGGGAACATTCACAGATACGCAGTATTTT
j_gene: TRBJ2-3
abundance: -
d_gene: -
v_gene: TRBV27

CDR3aa: CASSLFNADTQYF
CDR3nt: TGTGCCAGCAGCTTGTTCAACGCAGATACGCAGTATTTT
j_gene: TRBJ2-3
abundance: -
d_gene: -
v_gene: TRBV7-2

CDR3aa: CASSLDGTSETQYF
CDR3nt: TGTGCCAGCAGCTTAGATGGGACTAGTGAGACCCAGTACTTC
j_gene: TRBJ2-5
abundance: -
d_gene: TRBD2
v_gene: TRBV11-2

CDR3aa: CASSLPSDKSSQYF
CDR3nt: TGTGCCAGCAGCTTACCCTCCGATAAGTCGTCCCAGTACTTC
j_gene: TRBJ2-5
abundance: -
d_gene: -
v_gene: TRBV11-2

CDR3aa: CASKQGGTEAFF
CDR3nt: TGTGCCAGTAAACAGGGGGGCACTGAAGCTTTCTTT
j_gene: TRBJ1-1
abundance: -
d_gene: TRBD1
v_gene: TRBV6-5

CDR3aa: CASSYQSSWRGTQYF
CDR3nt: TGTGCCAGCAGTTACCAGTCTAGCTGGAGGGGGACGCAGTATTTT
j_gene: TRBJ2-3
abundance: -
d_gene: -
v_gene: TRBV6-5

CDR3aa: CASSIGRTGNTIYF
CDR3nt: TGTGCCAGCAGCATCGGGAGGACTGGAAACACCATATATTTT
j_gene: TRBJ1-3
abundance: once
d_gene: -
v_gene: TRBV7-2

CDR3aa: CASSLSDTQYF
CDR3nt: TGTGCCAGCAGCTTATCAGATACGCAGTATTTT
j_gene: TRBJ2-3
abundance: -
d_gene: -
v_gene: TRBV11-1

CDR3aa: CASTWDRGATGELFF
CDR3nt: TGTGCCAGCACCTGGGACAGGGGGGCCACCGGGGAGCTGTTTTTT
j_gene: TRBJ2-2
abundance: -
d_gene: TRBD1
v_gene: TRBV18

CDR3aa: CASSLLTAGWGGDTQYF
CDR3nt: TGTGCCAGCAGCTTACTCACTGCCGGGTGGGGGGGAGATACGCAGTATTTT
j_gene: TRBJ2-3
abundance: -
d_gene: TRBD2
v_gene: TRBV7-9

CDR3aa: CATAGNHGYTF
CDR3nt: TGTGCCACCGCGGGGAACCATGGCTACACCTTC
j_gene: TRBJ1-2
abundance: -
d_gene: -
v_gene: TRBV5-4

CDR3aa: CASSQDLAGVGTGELFF
CDR3nt: TGTGCCAGCAGCCAAGATTTAGCGGGAGTAGGCACCGGGGAGCTGTTTTTT
j_gene: TRBJ2-2
abundance: once
d_gene: TRBD2
v_gene: TRBV4-2

CDR3aa: CASSLGPTGSDYEQYF
CDR3nt: TGTGCCAGCAGCTTAGGCCCGACAGGTTCGGACTACGAGCAGTACTTC
j_gene: TRBJ2-7
abundance: -
d_gene: -
v_gene: TRBV7-6

CDR3aa: CASSLTVSGNTIYF
CDR3nt: TGTGCCAGCAGCTTAACGGTTTCTGGAAACACCATATATTTT
j_gene: TRBJ1-3
abundance: -
d_gene: -
v_gene: TRBV11-2

CDR3aa: CASSHNRGVGELFF
CDR3nt: TGCGCCAGCAGCCACAACAGGGGTGTCGGGGAGCTGTTTTTT
j_gene: TRBJ2-2
abundance: -
d_gene: TRBD1
v_gene: TRBV4-3

CDR3aa: CASSSNSGGADTQYF
CDR3nt: TGTGCCAGCAGCTCGAACTCAGGGGGCGCAGATACGCAGTATTTT
j_gene: TRBJ2-3
abundance: -
d_gene: TRBD1
v_gene: TRBV7-2

CDR3aa: CAWIPGGTEAFF
CDR3nt: TGTGCCTGGATCCCAGGGGGCACTGAAGCTTTCTTT
j_gene: TRBJ1-1
abundance: -
d_gene: TRBD1
v_gene: TRBV30

CDR3aa: CASSLPGEETQYF
CDR3nt: TGTGCCAGCAGCTTACCAGGTGAAGAGACCCAGTACTTC
j_gene: TRBJ2-5
abundance: -
d_gene: -
v_gene: TRBV5-4

CDR3aa: CASSSYRTSEDGTQYF
CDR3nt: TGTGCCAGCAGTTCCTACCGGACTAGCGAGGACGGTACGCAGTATTTT
j_gene: TRBJ2-3
abundance: -
d_gene: TRBD2
v_gene: TRBV6-5

CDR3aa: CASSSDGSSGNTIYF
CDR3nt: TGCGCCAGCAGCTCCGACGGAAGCTCTGGAAACACCATATATTTT
j_gene: TRBJ1-3
abundance: -
d_gene: -
v_gene: TRBV5-1

CDR3aa: CASSFDGDGTEAFF
CDR3nt: TGTGCCAGCAGCTTCGATGGGGACGGCACTGAAGCTTTCTTT
j_gene: TRBJ1-1
abundance: -
d_gene: -
v_gene: TRBV5-4